Following are 22 T cell receptor beta chains from one sample sequenced in a study of blood T cell repertoires in COVID-19. TCRdb's copy holds only in-frame clones and misses some; the assay was immunoSEQ multiplex PCR. Of about 190,000 clones listed, under 80% are singletons. Sequenced input: peripheral blood. Receptors were obtained from a woman aged 45-60 years with acute or convalescent COVID-19.

This chain joins TRBV11-2 and TRBJ2-7; TRBD2 is a possible D gene (6 bases). This CDR3 contains 15 residues. The germline gives CDR1 SGHAT, CDR2 FQNNGV. With 1 base removed from V and 2 bases from J, the gap between germline ends came to 12 bases. The CDR3 here is CASSLGVGGAYEQYF. CDR3 in DNA: TGTGCCAGCAGCTTAGGCGTCGGGGGAGCCTACGAGCAGTACTTC.

CDR3 in amino acids: CASSLVQGFWYF. CDR3 nucleotides: TGCGCCAGCAGCTTGGTCCAGGGCTTCTGGTATTTT. V usage is TRBV5-1 and J usage is TRBJ2-3, with D possibly TRBD1 on 5 matching bases. Germline-derived CDR1 and CDR2 are SGHRS and YFSETQ. Deletions cut 0 bases from V and 14 bases from J, with 13 bases between. This CDR3 comprises 12 residues.

The chain couples TRBV3-1 (or the pseudogene TRBV3-2) to TRBJ2-7, with TRBD1 matching 8 bases. Germline assignment: CDR1 LGHDT and CDR2 YNNKEL (reference sequence). The J segment lost 10 bases and the V segment lost 1 base, leaving 9 bases of the junction unmatched. The CDR3 consists of 14 residues. This CDR3 is CASSQARDRPLQYF. CDR3 nucleotide sequence: TGTGCCAGCAGCCAAGCCCGGGACAGGCCTCTCCAGTACTTC.

The rearrangement joins TRBV18 to TRBJ1-1, with D possibly being TRBD1 (6 bases). Germline V gene sequence: CDR1 KGHSH, CDR2 LQKENI. CDR3 size: 14 residues. Trimming cost V 3 bases and J 4 bases, with 12 bases left between them. The chain's CDR3 is CASSPGRGGTEAFF. The DNA for the CDR3 is TGTGCCAGCTCACCTGGCAGGGGTGGCACTGAAGCTTTCTTT.

This chain uses TRBV7-2 with TRBJ2-3; the D gene is possibly TRBD2 (6 bases). The V and J ends lost 5 bases and 8 bases respectively, with 20 bases between them. The CDR3 contains 15 residues. CDR1 SGHTA and CDR2 FQGNSA come from the germline V gene. This CDR3 reads CASSAPGPPRGTQYF. The DNA of the CDR3 is TGTGCCAGCAGCGCCCCGGGTCCTCCGCGGGGTACGCAGTATTTT.

This clone was seen only a few times. The CDR3: CASVGLLTDTQYF. Here the CDR3 DNA reads TGTGCCAGCGTGGGACTTCTCACAGATACGCAGTATTTT. V and J are TRBV5-5 and TRBJ2-3, with D maybe TRBD2 (6 bases). The CDR3 runs 13 residues. Trimming cost V 7 bases and J 2 bases, with 11 bases left between them. CDR1 is SGHKS, CDR2 YYEKEE, per germline (reference sequence). The entire variable domain, with the rest obtained from reference TRBV5-5 and TRBJ2-3, is as follows: DAGVTQSPTHLIKTRGQQVTLRCSPISGHKSVSWYQQVLGQGPQFIFQYYEKEERGRGNFPDRFSARQFPNYSSELNVNALLLGDSALYLCASVGLLTDTQYFGPGTRLTVL.

This rearrangement joins TRBV29-1 to TRBJ2-3, with 8 bases lining up with TRBD2. The V gene end was trimmed by 4 bases and the J gene end by 3 bases; junction bases not matched to a gene: 15. In germline, CDR1 is SQVTM, CDR2 ANQGSEA. The CDR3 consists of 17 residues. CDR3 bases: TGCAGCGTTGTGAGACTAGCGATGGGTTATCAGACAGATACGCAGTATTTT. Amino acids: CSVVRLAMGYQTDTQYF.

This sequence joins TRBV29-1 and TRBJ1-1, with 7 bases that match TRBD1. Trimming removed 6 bases from V and 0 bases from J; junction bases left unmatched: 7. Per the germline V gene, CDR1 is SQVTM and CDR2 is ANQGSEA. The CDR3 runs 14 residues. CDR3 amino acids: CSVKGQYLNTEAFF. The DNA for the CDR3 is TGCAGCGTGAAGGGACAGTACCTGAACACTGAAGCTTTCTTT. The full variable domain, in which reference TRBV29-1 and TRBJ1-1 provide the parts outside the CDR3, is SAVISQKPSRDICQRGTSLTIQCQVDSQVTMMFWYRQQPGQSLTLIATANQGSEATYESGFVIDKFPISRPNLTFSTLTVSNMSPEDSSIYLCSVKGQYLNTEAFFGQGTRLTVV.

V usage is TRBV30 and J usage is TRBJ1-6; D remains ambiguous. The CDR3 covers 14 residues. Deletions cut 5 bases from V and 4 bases from J, with 12 bases between. Germline V CDR1 and CDR2: GTSNPN, SVGIG (reference sequence). CDR3 nucleotide sequence: TGTGCCTGGGCGGGGAGAAATTATAATTCACCCCTCCACTTT. Its translation is CAWAGRNYNSPLHF. The full variable domain, in which reference TRBV30 and TRBJ1-6 provide the parts outside the CDR3, is SQTIHQWPATLVQPVGSPLSLECTVEGTSNPNLYWYRQAAGRGLQLLFYSVGIGQISSEVPQNLSASRPQDRQFILSSKKLLLSDSGFYLCAWAGRNYNSPLHFGNGTRLTVT.

Comments on this clone: Other DNA sequences in the same sample also yield this CDR3. This chain links TRBV2 with TRBJ1-3; no clear D. Trimming removed 4 bases from V and 0 bases from J, with 7 bases in between. The V gene's germline CDR1 is SNHLY and CDR2 FYNNEI. The CDR3 runs to 14 residues. DNA for the CDR3: TGTGCCAGCAGTGGCCAGGTCTCTGGAAACACCATATATTTT. It codes for CASSGQVSGNTIYF.

The V gene is TRBV30, the J gene TRBJ1-1; D not certain. The germline V and J ends were trimmed by 0 bases and 4 bases, with 9 bases remaining between them. Per the germline V gene, CDR1 is GTSNPN and CDR2 is SVGIG (reference sequence). The CDR3 runs 13 residues. Here the CDR3 reads CAWSVGLTTEAFF. The CDR3 nucleotides read TGTGCCTGGAGTGTAGGACTGACCACTGAAGCTTTCTTT.

V usage is TRBV15 and J usage is TRBJ1-5; TRBD1 matches 10 bases. The CDR3 runs to 16 residues. The V gene end was trimmed by 5 bases and the J gene end by 8 bases; junction bases not matched to a gene: 12. In germline, CDR1 is LNHNV, CDR2 YYDKDF (reference sequence). This CDR3 reads CATSAMGTGDVEPQHF. CDR3 DNA sequence: TGTGCCACCAGCGCCATGGGGACAGGGGACGTGGAGCCCCAGCATTTT. Drawing the rest from reference TRBV15 and TRBJ1-5, the complete variable domain is DAMVIQNPRYQVTQFGKPVTLSCSQTLNHNVMYWYQQKSSQAPKLLFHYYDKDFNNEADTPDNFQSRRPNTSFCFLDIRSPGLGDTAMYLCATSAMGTGDVEPQHFGDGTRLSIL.

The gene calls are TRBV7-9 and TRBJ1-1; 7 bases fit TRBD1. The length of the CDR3 is 17 residues. V shed 3 bases and J 2 bases; nucleotides not matched to a gene: 12. Germline CDR1 and CDR2: SEHNR and FQNEAQ (reference sequence). The chain's CDR3 is CASSLSMAGGANTEAFF. The DNA of the CDR3 is TGTGCCAGCAGCTTGAGTATGGCAGGGGGTGCTAACACTGAAGCTTTCTTT.

The chain has TRBV27 and TRBJ1-1; TRBD1 agrees at 9 bases. There are 16 residues in the CDR3. V dropped 6 bases and J dropped 4; count of bases not matched to a gene: 12. The germline gives CDR1 MNHEY, CDR2 SMNVEV (reference sequence). This CDR3 is CASSLRPGTGLTEAFF. CDR3 DNA: TGTGCCAGCAGCCTGCGCCCCGGGACAGGGCTCACTGAAGCTTTCTTT.

The genes are TRBV7-2 and TRBJ2-1; 7 nucleotides align to TRBD2. CDR1 and CDR2 from the germline V gene are SGHTA and FQGNSA. The CDR3 is made up of 15 amino acids. Trimming cost V 3 bases and J 4 bases; bases outside gene matches: 6. CDR3 amino acids: CASSFGAGEYNEQFF. Here the CDR3 DNA reads TGTGCCAGCAGCTTCGGGGCGGGGGAATACAATGAGCAGTTCTTC.

The V and J genes are TRBV7-8 and TRBJ1-2; 7 nucleotides line up with TRBD1. Germline V lookup: CDR1 SGHVS, CDR2 FQNEAQ. The CDR3 length is 16 residues. The junction had 9 bases not matched to a gene; V was cut back by 1 base and J by 4 bases. CDR3 residues: CASSLGTGEIGYGYTF. The CDR3 DNA reads as TGTGCCAGCAGCTTAGGAACAGGGGAGATAGGCTATGGCTACACCTTC.

The chain recombines TRBV15 with TRBJ1-6; 8 nucleotides agree with TRBD1. V shed 0 bases and J 7 bases; nucleotides not matched to a gene: 5. Germline V gene sequence: CDR1 LNHNV, CDR2 YYDKDF (reference sequence). The length of the CDR3 is 16 residues. CDR3 residues: CATSRDQGAWNSPLHF. In nucleotides, the CDR3 is TGTGCCACCAGCAGAGATCAGGGGGCTTGGAATTCACCCCTCCACTTT.

The chain links TRBV28 to TRBJ1-6; a weak D match, TRBD1 (5 bases). This CDR3 spans 14 amino acids. V gave up 2 bases and J gave up 10 bases, with 12 bases separating them. Germline lookup yields CDR1 MDHEN and CDR2 SYDVKM. DNA of the CDR3: TGTGCCAGCAGTTTAAGAGGGGAGGGATCACCCCTCCACTTT. Translated: CASSLRGEGSPLHF.

This clone has more than one count but fewer than ten. The J gene is TRBJ1-6, the V gene TRBV5-8; 7 bases line up with TRBD1. Trimming cost V 4 bases and J 4 bases; bases outside gene matches: 8. Germline V gene lookup returns CDR1 SGHTS and CDR2 YDEGEE. The CDR3 has 16 residues. This CDR3 is CASSLTTGLYNSPLHF. CDR3 nucleotides: TGTGCCAGCAGCCTCACGACAGGGTTGTATAATTCACCCCTCCACTTT.

This chain uses TRBV7-9 with TRBJ2-7, with a possible D match to TRBD2 (6 bases). Trimming took off 5 bases at V and 0 bases at J, with 11 bases between the two ends. This CDR3 is built from 14 residues. The germline V gene has CDR1 SEHNR and CDR2 FQNEAQ (reference sequence). This CDR3 is CASSPQGLSYEQYF. As DNA, the CDR3 is TGTGCCAGCAGCCCGCAGGGACTCTCCTACGAGCAGTACTTC.

The rearrangement joins TRBV6-4 to TRBJ1-2; no firm D call. The V gene's germline CDR1 is MRHNA and CDR2 SNTAGT. This CDR3 region has 11 residues. V dropped 6 bases and J dropped 8 bases, with 10 bases sitting between them. CDR3 residues: CASSLGGGYTF. In DNA form, the CDR3 reads TGTGCCAGCAGCCTGGGAGGCGGCTACACCTTC.

The chain employs TRBV11-2 and TRBJ1-1, with a weak D call TRBD1 (6 bases). The CDR3 totals 14 residues. Germline V CDR1 and CDR2: SGHAT, FQNNGV. Trimming took 0 bases from V and 4 from J, leaving 9 bases between them. The CDR3 sequence is CASSLDRGTTEAFF. The CDR3 DNA sequence: TGTGCCAGCAGCTTAGACAGGGGAACCACTGAAGCTTTCTTT.